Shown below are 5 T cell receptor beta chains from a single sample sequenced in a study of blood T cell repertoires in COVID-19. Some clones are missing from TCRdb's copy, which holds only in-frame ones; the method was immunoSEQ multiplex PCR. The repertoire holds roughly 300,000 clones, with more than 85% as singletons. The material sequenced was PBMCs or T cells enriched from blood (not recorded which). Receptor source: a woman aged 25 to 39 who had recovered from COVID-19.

CDR3 sequence: CASSYLPSTGVTEQFF. In nucleotides, the CDR3 is TGTGCCAGCAGTTACCTCCCCTCGACAGGGGTTACTGAGCAGTTCTTC. The chain links TRBV27 to TRBJ2-1; 8 bases line up with TRBD1. Germline-derived CDR1 and CDR2 are MNHEY and SMNVEV (reference sequence). CDR3 size: 16 residues. The V segment lost 4 bases and the J segment 9 bases; nucleotides outside the gene matches: 14.

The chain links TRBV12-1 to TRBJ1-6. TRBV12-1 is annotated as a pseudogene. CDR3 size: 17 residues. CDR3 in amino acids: CASSFFGVGGDNSPLHF. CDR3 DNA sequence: TGTGCCAGCAGCTTTTTTGGGGTGGGAGGGGATAATTCACCCCTCCACTTT.

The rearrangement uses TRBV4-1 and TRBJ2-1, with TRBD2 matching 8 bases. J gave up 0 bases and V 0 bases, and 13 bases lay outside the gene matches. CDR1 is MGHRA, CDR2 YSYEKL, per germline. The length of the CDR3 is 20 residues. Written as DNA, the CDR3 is TGCGCCAGCAGCCAAGAGTGGAAGCGGGGGTCCACTAGCTCCTACAATGAGCAGTTCTTC. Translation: CASSQEWKRGSTSSYNEQFF.

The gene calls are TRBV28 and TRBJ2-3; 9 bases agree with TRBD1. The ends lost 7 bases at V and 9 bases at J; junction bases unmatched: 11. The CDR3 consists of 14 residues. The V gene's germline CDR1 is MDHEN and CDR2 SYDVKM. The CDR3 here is CASTRQGVGVTQYF. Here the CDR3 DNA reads TGTGCCAGCACTCGACAGGGGGTAGGAGTAACGCAGTATTTT.

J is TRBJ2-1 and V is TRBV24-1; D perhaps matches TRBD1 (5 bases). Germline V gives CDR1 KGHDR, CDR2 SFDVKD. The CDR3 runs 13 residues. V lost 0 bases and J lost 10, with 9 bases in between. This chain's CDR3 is CATSDLIPGEQFF. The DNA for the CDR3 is TGTGCCACCAGTGATTTGATTCCAGGGGAGCAGTTCTTC.